The clone carrying this T cell receptor beta chain showed up just once. CDR1 and CDR2 (germline): SGDLS, YYNGEE. The CDR3 extends over 15 amino acids. J was trimmed by 3 bases and V by 5 bases; bases with no gene match: 6. This specimen comes from a study of shared clonotypes between healthy human individuals. Assay: immunoSEQ multiplex PCR; the TCRdb copy retains only in-frame clones and omits some. The sample consists of 2 million to 2.5 million clones, approximately 94% of them appearing once. The V gene is TRBV9, the J gene TRBJ2-7; TRBD2 agrees at 12 bases. Sequencing was carried out using naive CD4+ T cells sorted from blood. This sample's subset: CD45RA+ positively selected. The receptor's source is a man aged 18 to 30 in good health. CDR3 amino acids: CASSFGLAGSYEQYF. Here the CDR3 DNA reads TGTGCCAGCAGTTTTGGACTAGCGGGAAGCTACGAGCAGTACTTC. The full variable domain, its missing parts supplied by reference TRBV9 and TRBJ2-7, is DSGVTQTPKHLITATGQRVTLRCSPRSGDLSVYWYQQSLDQGLQFLIQYYNGEERAKGNILERFSAQQFPDLHSELNLSSLELGDSALYFCASSFGLAGSYEQYFGPGTRLTVT.